One sample yielded the 29 T cell receptor beta chains listed below, sequenced in a study of T-cell reconstitution after alpha-beta-depleted transplantation in children. Molecular barcoding with unique molecular identifiers was used for the TCRbeta library. TCRdb itself ran the PCR reads through MiXCR, one entry per CDR3 protein. The table lists some 500,000 distinct CDR3 sequences, around 20% of them singletons. The specimen was PBMCs from the stem cell graft donor, collected from the stem cell graft. Receptor source: a human donor who donated a stem cell graft to a child with acute lymphoblastic leukemia.

This sequence joins TRBV25-1 and TRBJ2-2, with D tentatively TRBD2 (6 bases). V gave up 1 base and J gave up 4 bases, with 16 bases separating them. The germline CDR1 and CDR2 sequences are MGHDK and SYGVNS. The CDR3 is 17 residues long. CDR3 in DNA: TGTGCCAGCAGTGAATGGGAAATTGGCGGGACCACCGGGGAGCTGTTTTTT. Its translation is CASSEWEIGGTTGELFF.

This clonotype was detected only a few times. The chain employs TRBV5-1 and TRBJ2-7, with TRBD2 matching 11 bases. The V gene's germline CDR1 is SGHRS and CDR2 YFSETQ. This CDR3 is built from 15 residues. V lost 7 bases and J lost 0; bases outside the gene matches: 6. The CDR3 coding sequence is TGCGCCAGCGCCCTGGGACTAGCGGTCTCCTACGAGCAGTACTTC. Residues: CASALGLAVSYEQYF.

Only a few counts were recorded for this clonotype. The gene calls are TRBV5-5 and TRBJ2-7; unclear D gene. The germline V gene encodes CDR1 SGHKS and CDR2 YYEKEE (reference sequence). CDR3 length: 15 residues. V gave up 0 bases and J gave up 3 bases, with 13 bases separating them. In nucleotides, the CDR3 is TGTGCCAGCAGCTTGGTAACGTATACCAGCTACGAGCAGTACTTC. It is translated as CASSLVTYTSYEQYF.

This clonotype showed up just a few times. The chain combines TRBV20-1 with TRBJ2-7, with D unresolved. The CDR3 has 11 residues. Germline CDR1 DFQATT, CDR2 SNEGSKA (reference sequence). The CDR3 DNA reads TGCAGCGGCGAGTCGGTGGGTGAGCAGTACTTC. Translated, it gives CSGESVGEQYF.

The chain has TRBV5-1 and TRBJ2-1; 9 bases match TRBD1. V shed 1 base, J shed 2 bases, and the junction held 7 bases outside the gene matches. The CDR3 totals 17 residues. Germline V gene sequence: CDR1 SGHRS, CDR2 YFSETQ. The CDR3 region is CASSLSFGQGPYNEQFF. CDR3 bases: TGCGCCAGCAGCTTGTCCTTTGGACAGGGGCCCTACAATGAGCAGTTCTTC.

This sequence joins TRBV12-3 or TRBV12-4 and TRBJ2-7; a possible D gene is TRBD2 (6 bases). The CDR3 spans 15 residues. V lost 1 base and J lost 3, with 13 bases in between. The CDR3 spells CASSLVTRPGYEQYF. CDR3 nucleotides: TGTGCCAGCAGTTTAGTGACTAGGCCTGGCTACGAGCAGTACTTC.

CDR3 region: CASSLRVRTDTQYF. CDR3 DNA: TGTGCCAGCAGTTTAAGGGTCAGAACAGATACGCAGTATTTT. The chain has TRBV27 and TRBJ2-3, with no clear D. Trimming took 2 bases from V and 3 from J, leaving 9 bases between them. The length of the CDR3 is 14 residues. CDR1 is MNHEY, CDR2 SMNVEV, per germline (reference sequence).

This chain uses TRBV28 with TRBJ2-3; TRBD2 matches 8 bases. From germline, CDR1 is MDHEN and CDR2 SYDVKM. The CDR3 totals 19 residues. V dropped 5 bases and J dropped 6; count of bases not matched to a gene: 22. The CDR3 sequence is CASSPGGSGSRPLRDTQYF. DNA for the CDR3: TGTGCCAGCAGTCCCGGGGGGAGCGGGAGCCGTCCACTTCGGGATACGCAGTATTTT.

This clonotype was counted between two and nine times. J is TRBJ2-3 and V is TRBV25-1; TRBD2 agrees at 10 bases. CDR1 MGHDK and CDR2 SYGVNS come from the germline V gene. With 9 bases clipped from V and 15 bases from J, the junction kept 12 bases outside the gene matches. The CDR3 length is 12 residues. The CDR3 DNA follows: TGTGCCAGTGGGAGCAGCGGGAGGGCCCCCTATTTT. Its translation: CASGSSGRAPYF.

This clonotype was seen many times. The V and J genes are TRBV12-3 or TRBV12-4 and TRBJ1-5; D is possibly TRBD1 (5 bases). V lost 4 bases to trimming and J lost 0 bases, with 13 bases between them. The CDR3 contains 16 residues. CDR3 in amino acids: CASSYRQLSSNQPQHF. CDR3 nucleotide sequence: TGTGCCAGCAGTTACCGACAGTTAAGTAGCAATCAGCCCCAGCATTTT.

The rearrangement joins TRBV29-1 to TRBJ2-7, with D hard to call. V was clipped by 1 base and J by 3 bases, with 10 bases between them. The CDR3 consists of 13 residues. From germline, CDR1 is SQVTM and CDR2 ANQGSEA. The CDR3 protein is CSVEGRTVYEQYF. The CDR3 region has the DNA TGCAGCGTTGAAGGAAGAACAGTCTACGAGCAGTACTTC.

V is TRBV7-2 and J is TRBJ2-1; D possibly corresponds to TRBD1 (6 bases). The CDR3 covers 14 residues. From germline, CDR1 is SGHTA and CDR2 FQGNSA. The V gene lost 5 bases and the J gene lost 2 bases, with 10 bases spanning the gap. CDR3 bases: TGTGCCAGCAGCGCACGGACAGCCTACAATGAGCAGTTCTTC. It encodes CASSARTAYNEQFF.

The chain recombines TRBV29-1 with TRBJ1-1; 7 bases agree with TRBD1. CDR3 length: 13 residues. The ends lost 3 bases at V and 4 bases at J; junction bases unmatched: 5. The V gene's germline CDR1 is SQVTM and CDR2 ANQGSEA. The CDR3: CSVDGRGTTEAFF. CDR3 DNA: TGCAGCGTTGACGGCAGGGGGACCACTGAAGCTTTCTTT.

The V call is TRBV10-3, the J call TRBJ2-1, with 9 bases that match TRBD2. This CDR3 has 18 residues. V gave up 3 bases and J gave up 0 bases; unmatched junction bases: 9. The germline CDR1 and CDR2 sequences are ENHRY and SYGVKD. The CDR3 nucleotides are TGTGCCATCAGTGATGATAGCGGGAGTAAGCCCTCCTACAATGAGCAGTTCTTC. Its translation is CAISDDSGSKPSYNEQFF.

This clonotype was counted only a few times. The chain employs TRBV6-1 and TRBJ2-7; TRBD2 agrees at 9 bases. CDR1 MNHNS and CDR2 SASEGT come from the germline V gene. The CDR3 totals 14 residues. J was trimmed by 4 bases and V by 6 bases; bases with no gene match: 7. The CDR3 here is CASRQTSGFYEQYF. Written as DNA, the CDR3 is TGTGCCAGCAGACAGACTAGCGGCTTTTACGAGCAGTACTTC.

The rearrangement links TRBV5-5 to TRBJ2-5; weak D call: TRBD2 (5 bases). CDR1 is SGHKS, CDR2 YYEKEE, per germline (reference sequence). Trimming removed 1 base from V and 3 bases from J, with 10 bases in between. CDR3 length: 14 amino acids. CDR3 nucleotides: TGTGCCAGCAGCTTGTCAGTAGCGAAAGAGACCCAGTACTTC. Its protein product is CASSLSVAKETQYF.

V and J are TRBV29-1 and TRBJ2-1; a weak D match, TRBD2 (6 bases). Germline CDR1 SQVTM, CDR2 ANQGSEA. The germline V and J ends were trimmed by 5 bases and 2 bases, with 10 bases remaining between them. CDR3 size: 13 residues. CDR3 in amino acids: CSVPEGAYNEQFF. The CDR3 DNA sequence: TGCAGCGTTCCGGAGGGTGCCTACAATGAGCAGTTCTTC.

This clonotype has just a few counts. V usage is TRBV20-1 and J usage is TRBJ1-2, with 9 bases fitting TRBD1. With 1 base clipped from V and 4 bases from J, the junction kept 7 bases outside the gene matches. Germline CDR1 and CDR2: DFQATT and SNEGSKA (reference sequence). The CDR3 consists of 15 residues. DNA of the CDR3: TGCAGTGCTAGAGGGGGACAGGGCTTAAGCTATGGCTACACCTTC. Translation gives CSARGGQGLSYGYTF.

The chain has TRBV4-1 and TRBJ1-5; perhaps TRBD1 as D (5 bases). The V and J ends lost 3 bases and 3 bases respectively, with 15 bases between them. Per germline, CDR1 MGHRA and CDR2 YSYEKL. The CDR3 loop spans 16 amino acids. CDR3: CASSQLTGTLNQPQHF. CDR3 coding DNA: TGCGCCAGCAGCCAGCTTACCGGGACTCTCAATCAGCCCCAGCATTTT.

The V gene is TRBV2, the J gene TRBJ1-5; D gene unclear. This CDR3 spans 15 amino acids. Germline loops: CDR1 SNHLY, CDR2 FYNNEI. V dropped 3 bases and J dropped 0 bases, with 9 bases sitting between them. DNA for the CDR3: TGTGCCAGCAGTGAGTCTGGGTATAGCAATCAGCCCCAGCATTTT. Translating it yields CASSESGYSNQPQHF.

The rearrangement links TRBV19 to TRBJ2-1; 7 nucleotides match TRBD2. The CDR3 extends over 15 amino acids. Looked up from germline, CDR1 is LNHDA and CDR2 is SQIVND (reference sequence). The trim removed 3 bases at V and 7 bases at J, leaving 9 bases unmatched. CDR3: CASSIGRPGGNEQFF. The CDR3 DNA reads as TGTGCCAGTAGTATCGGGCGGCCGGGGGGAAATGAGCAGTTCTTC.

There are a few counts of this clonotype. The V gene is TRBV5-6, the J gene TRBJ2-7; no definite D call. Germline V gene sequence: CDR1 SGHDT, CDR2 YYEEEE. Deletions cut 0 bases from V and 6 bases from J, with 7 bases between. This CDR3 region has 12 residues. CDR3 nucleotide sequence: TGTGCCAGCAGCTTGGTTGGGATCGAGCAGTACTTC. Protein sequence: CASSLVGIEQYF.

This clonotype was picked up a small number of times. The genes are TRBV12-3 or TRBV12-4 and TRBJ2-2, with D hard to call. This CDR3 contains 15 residues. Between the trimmed V and J ends, which lost 1 base and 5 bases, there was a span of 11 bases. CDR3 protein: CASSLGGRITGELFF. Written as DNA, the CDR3 is TGTGCCAGCAGTTTAGGCGGAAGGATAACCGGGGAGCTGTTTTTT.

The rearrangement joins TRBV30 to TRBJ2-3; 8 bases are shared with TRBD1. V was clipped by 2 bases and J by 4 bases; unmatched bases: 8. This CDR3 has 15 amino acids. Looked up from germline, CDR1 is GTSNPN and CDR2 is SVGIG (reference sequence). Written as DNA, the CDR3 is TGTGCCTGGAGTTGGGGACAGGTGGGGGCAGATACGCAGTATTTT. Translation gives CAWSWGQVGADTQYF.

This clonotype was found a few times. The chain combines TRBV6-1 with TRBJ2-1; weak D call: TRBD2 (6 bases). V was pared by 1 base and J by 1 base, with 8 bases between. CDR1 is MNHNS and CDR2 is SASEGT in the germline V gene. CDR3 size: 15 residues. The CDR3 is CASSEDGSSYNEQFF. CDR3 nucleotides: TGTGCCAGCAGTGAAGACGGGAGTTCCTACAATGAGCAGTTCTTC.

The chain's CDR3 is CASSPPASGRNEQFF. For the CDR3, the DNA is TGTGCCAGCTCACCACCGGCTAGCGGGAGGAATGAGCAGTTCTTC. This rearrangement joins TRBV18 to TRBJ2-1; 11 nucleotides match TRBD2. J lost 7 bases, V lost 0 bases, and 2 bases had no gene match. The germline gives CDR1 KGHSH, CDR2 LQKENI. The CDR3 is made up of 15 amino acids.

V usage is TRBV29-1 and J usage is TRBJ2-2; the match to TRBD1 covers 8 bases. CDR3 length: 17 amino acids. Germline values: CDR1 SQVTM, CDR2 ANQGSEA. Trimming took 0 bases from V and 7 from J; bases not matched to a gene: 13. CDR3 residues: CSVEDTRTGRIDGELFF. Written as DNA, the CDR3 is TGCAGCGTTGAAGATACGAGGACAGGGAGAATTGACGGGGAGCTGTTTTTT.

This rearrangement joins TRBV12-3 or TRBV12-4 to TRBJ2-7, with TRBD2 as a possible D gene (6 bases). The CDR3 covers 14 residues. Trimming took off 3 bases at V and 2 bases at J, with 11 bases between the two ends. The CDR3 region is CASSLFSGTYEQYF. Here the CDR3 DNA reads TGTGCCAGCAGTTTGTTTAGCGGAACCTACGAGCAGTACTTC.

Regarding this clonotype: The junction does not match germline at one end; this may be a read error. The J gene is TRBJ2-5, the V gene TRBV12-3 or TRBV12-4, with D possibly matching TRBD2 (6 bases). The CDR3 has 16 amino acids. CDR3 loop: CACSLQAGLYQETQYF. The CDR3 region has the DNA TGTGCCTGCAGTTTACAGGCGGGATTGTACCAAGAGACCCAGTACTTC.